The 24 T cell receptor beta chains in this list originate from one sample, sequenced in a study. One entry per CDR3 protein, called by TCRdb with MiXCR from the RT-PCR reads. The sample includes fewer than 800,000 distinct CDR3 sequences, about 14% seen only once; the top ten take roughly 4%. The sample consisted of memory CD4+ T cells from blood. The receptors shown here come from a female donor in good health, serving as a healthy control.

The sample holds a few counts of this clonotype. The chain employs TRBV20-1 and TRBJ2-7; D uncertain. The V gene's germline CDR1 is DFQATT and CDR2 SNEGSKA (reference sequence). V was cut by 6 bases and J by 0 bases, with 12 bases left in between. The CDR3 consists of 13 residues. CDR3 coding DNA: TGCAGTGCCGCAGTGGCCAGCTCCTACGAGCAGTACTTC. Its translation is CSAAVASSYEQYF.

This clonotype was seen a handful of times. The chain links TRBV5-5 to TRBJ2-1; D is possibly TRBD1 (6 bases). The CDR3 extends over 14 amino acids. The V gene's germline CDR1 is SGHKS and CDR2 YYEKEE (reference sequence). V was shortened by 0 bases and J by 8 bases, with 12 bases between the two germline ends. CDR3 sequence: CASSLGAGDHEQFF. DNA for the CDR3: TGTGCCAGCAGCTTGGGGGCAGGGGACCATGAGCAGTTCTTC. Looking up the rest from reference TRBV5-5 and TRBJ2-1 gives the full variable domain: DAGVTQSPTHLIKTRGQQVTLRCSPISGHKSVSWYQQVLGQGPQFIFQYYEKEERGRGNFPDRFSARQFPNYSSELNVNALLLGDSALYLCASSLGAGDHEQFFGPGTRLTVL.

The CDR3 DNA is TGTGCCAGCACCGGACACTATAGCAATCAGCCCCAGCATTTT. It specifies CASTGHYSNQPQHF. The gene calls are TRBV6-1 and TRBJ1-5; maybe TRBD1 (5 bases). The CDR3 sequence is 14 residues long. Germline values: CDR1 MNHNS, CDR2 SASEGT. With 7 bases removed from V and 0 bases from J, the gap between germline ends came to 10 bases.

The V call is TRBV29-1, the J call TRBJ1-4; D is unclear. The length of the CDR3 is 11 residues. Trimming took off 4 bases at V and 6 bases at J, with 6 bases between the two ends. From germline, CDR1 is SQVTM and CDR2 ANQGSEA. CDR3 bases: TGCAGCGTTGTACAGTATGAAAAACTGTTTTTT. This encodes CSVVQYEKLFF.

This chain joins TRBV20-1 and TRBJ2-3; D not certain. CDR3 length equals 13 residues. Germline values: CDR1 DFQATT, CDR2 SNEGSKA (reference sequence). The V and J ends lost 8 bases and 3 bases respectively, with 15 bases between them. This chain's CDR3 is CSHIGSRTDTQYF. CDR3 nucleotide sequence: TGCAGTCATATTGGCTCCCGGACAGATACGCAGTATTTT.

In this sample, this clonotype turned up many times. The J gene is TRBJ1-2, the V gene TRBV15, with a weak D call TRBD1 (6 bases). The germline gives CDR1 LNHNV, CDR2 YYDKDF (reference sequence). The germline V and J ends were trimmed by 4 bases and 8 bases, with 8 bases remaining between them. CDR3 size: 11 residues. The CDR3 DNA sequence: TGTGCCACCAGCAACAGGGACGGCTACACCTTC. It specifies CATSNRDGYTF.

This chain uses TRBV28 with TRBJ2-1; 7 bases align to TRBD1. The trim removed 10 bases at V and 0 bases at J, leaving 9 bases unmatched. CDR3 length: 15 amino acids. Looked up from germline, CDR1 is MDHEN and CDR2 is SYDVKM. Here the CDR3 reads CATCAGGASYNEQFF. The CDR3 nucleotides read TGTGCCACGTGTGCAGGGGGAGCCTCCTACAATGAGCAGTTCTTC.

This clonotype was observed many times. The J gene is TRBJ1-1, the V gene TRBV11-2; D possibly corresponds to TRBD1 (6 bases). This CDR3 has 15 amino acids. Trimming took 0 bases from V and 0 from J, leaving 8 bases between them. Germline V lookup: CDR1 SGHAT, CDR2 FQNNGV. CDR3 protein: CASSLDGTLNTEAFF. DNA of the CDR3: TGTGCCAGCAGCTTAGATGGGACATTGAACACTGAAGCTTTCTTT.

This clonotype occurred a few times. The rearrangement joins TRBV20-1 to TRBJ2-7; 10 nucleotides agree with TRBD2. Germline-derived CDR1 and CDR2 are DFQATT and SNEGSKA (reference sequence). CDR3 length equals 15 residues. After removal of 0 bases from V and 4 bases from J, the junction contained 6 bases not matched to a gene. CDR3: CSARDPGLAQYEQYF. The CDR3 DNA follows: TGCAGTGCTAGAGATCCGGGACTAGCGCAATACGAGCAGTACTTC.

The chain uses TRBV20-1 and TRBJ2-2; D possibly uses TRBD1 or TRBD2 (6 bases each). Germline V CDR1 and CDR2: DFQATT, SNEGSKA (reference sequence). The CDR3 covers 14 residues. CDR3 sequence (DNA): TGCGGCATATACAGGGACTCCAGGACCGGGGAGCTGTTTTTT. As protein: CGIYRDSRTGELFF.

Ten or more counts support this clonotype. The DNA of the CDR3 is TGTGCCAGCAGTTCAGGCGGAGATACGCAGTATTTT. This gives the protein CASSSGGDTQYF. This chain connects TRBV6-5 to TRBJ2-3; D is uncertain. The CDR3 extends over 12 amino acids. Germline V lookup: CDR1 MNHEY, CDR2 SVGAGI. Trimming took 4 bases from V and 5 from J, leaving 7 bases between them.

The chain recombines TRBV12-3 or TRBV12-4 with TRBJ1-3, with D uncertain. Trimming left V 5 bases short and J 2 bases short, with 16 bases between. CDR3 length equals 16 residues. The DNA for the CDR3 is TGTGCCAGCAGTCCCCTTAGGGCCGCCACTGGAAACACCATATATTTT. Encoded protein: CASSPLRAATGNTIYF.

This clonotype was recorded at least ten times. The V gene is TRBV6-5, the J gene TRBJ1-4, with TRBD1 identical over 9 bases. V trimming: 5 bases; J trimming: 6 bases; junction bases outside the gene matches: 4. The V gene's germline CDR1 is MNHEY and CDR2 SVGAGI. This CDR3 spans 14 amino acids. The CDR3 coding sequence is TGTGCCAGCAGTACAGGGGGCGCGGATGAAAAACTGTTTTTT. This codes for CASSTGGADEKLFF.

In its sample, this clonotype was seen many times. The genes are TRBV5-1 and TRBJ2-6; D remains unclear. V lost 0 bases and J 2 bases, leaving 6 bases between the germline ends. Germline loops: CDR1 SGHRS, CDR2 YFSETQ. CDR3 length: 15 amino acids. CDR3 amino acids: CASSLGQAGANVLTF. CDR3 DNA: TGCGCCAGCAGCTTGGGGCAGGCTGGGGCCAACGTCCTGACTTTC.

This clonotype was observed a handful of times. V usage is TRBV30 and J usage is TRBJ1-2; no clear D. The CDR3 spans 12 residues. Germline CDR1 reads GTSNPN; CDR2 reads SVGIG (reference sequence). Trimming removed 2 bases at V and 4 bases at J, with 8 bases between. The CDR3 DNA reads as TGTGCCTGGAGTAAGGCAGGCTATGGCTACACCTTC. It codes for CAWSKAGYGYTF.

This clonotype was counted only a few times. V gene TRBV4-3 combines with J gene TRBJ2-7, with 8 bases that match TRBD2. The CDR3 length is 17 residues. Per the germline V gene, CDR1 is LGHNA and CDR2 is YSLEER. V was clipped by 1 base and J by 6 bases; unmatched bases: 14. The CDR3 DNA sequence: TGCGCCAGCAGCCAAGTGGTGTATCGGGGGGGTTCTGTCGAGCAGTACTTC. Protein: CASSQVVYRGGSVEQYF.

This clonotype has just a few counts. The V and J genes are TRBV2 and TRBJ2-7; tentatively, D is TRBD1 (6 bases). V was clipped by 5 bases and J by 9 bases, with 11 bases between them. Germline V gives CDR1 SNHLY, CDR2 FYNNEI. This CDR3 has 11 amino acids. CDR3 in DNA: TGTGCCAGCAGTCAAGGACAGCCGCAGTACTTC. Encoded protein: CASSQGQPQYF.

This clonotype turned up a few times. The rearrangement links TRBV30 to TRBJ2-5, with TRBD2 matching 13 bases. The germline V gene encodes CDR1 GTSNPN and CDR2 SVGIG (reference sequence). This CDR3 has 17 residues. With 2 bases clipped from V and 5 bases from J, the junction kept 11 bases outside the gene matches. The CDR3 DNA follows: TGTGCCTGGAGTACACCCCCGGGACTAGCGGGATTGGAGACCCAGTACTTC. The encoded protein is CAWSTPPGLAGLETQYF.

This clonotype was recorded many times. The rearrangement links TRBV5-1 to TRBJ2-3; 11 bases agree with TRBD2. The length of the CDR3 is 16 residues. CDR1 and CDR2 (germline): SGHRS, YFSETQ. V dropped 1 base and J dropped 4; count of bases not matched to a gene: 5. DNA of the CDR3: TGCGCCAGCAGCTTGACTAGCGGGAGTCTCCCAGATACGCAGTATTTT. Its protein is CASSLTSGSLPDTQYF. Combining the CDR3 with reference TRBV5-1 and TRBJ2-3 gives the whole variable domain KAGVTQTPRYLIKTRGQQVTLSCSPISGHRSVSWYQQTPGQGLQFLFEYFSETQRNKGNFPGRFSGRQFSNSRSEMNVSTLELGDSALYLCASSLTSGSLPDTQYFGPGTRLTVL.

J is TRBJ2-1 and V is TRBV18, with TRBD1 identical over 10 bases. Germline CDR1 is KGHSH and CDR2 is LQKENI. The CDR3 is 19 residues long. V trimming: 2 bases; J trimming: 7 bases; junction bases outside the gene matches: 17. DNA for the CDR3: TGTGCCAGCTCACCAGTCCCCCTATCGGGACAGGGGATCTCGAATGAGCAGTTCTTC. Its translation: CASSPVPLSGQGISNEQFF.

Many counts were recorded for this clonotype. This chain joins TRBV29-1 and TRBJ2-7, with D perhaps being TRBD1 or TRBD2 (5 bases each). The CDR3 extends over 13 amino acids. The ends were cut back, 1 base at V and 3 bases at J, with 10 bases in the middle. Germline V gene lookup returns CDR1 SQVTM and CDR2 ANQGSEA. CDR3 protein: CSVEGGVGYEQYF. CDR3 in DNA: TGCAGCGTTGAAGGAGGGGTCGGCTACGAGCAGTACTTC.

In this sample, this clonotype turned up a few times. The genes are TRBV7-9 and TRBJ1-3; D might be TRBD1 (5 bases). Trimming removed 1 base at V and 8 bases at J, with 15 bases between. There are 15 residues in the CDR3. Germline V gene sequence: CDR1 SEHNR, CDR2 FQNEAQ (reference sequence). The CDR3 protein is CASSLGPGTSDTIYF. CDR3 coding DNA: TGTGCCAGCAGCTTAGGCCCTGGGACGTCGGACACCATATATTTT. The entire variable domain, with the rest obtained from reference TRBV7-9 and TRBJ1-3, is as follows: DTGVSQNPRHKITKRGQNVTFRCDPISEHNRLYWYRQTLGQGPEFLTYFQNEAQLEKSRLLSDRFSAERPKGSFSTLEIQRTEQGDSAMYLCASSLGPGTSDTIYFGEGSWLTVV.

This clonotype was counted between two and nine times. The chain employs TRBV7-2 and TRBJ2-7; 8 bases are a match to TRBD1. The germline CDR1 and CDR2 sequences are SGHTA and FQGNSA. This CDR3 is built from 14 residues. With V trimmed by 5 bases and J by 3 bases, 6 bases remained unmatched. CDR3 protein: CASSARTGSYEQYF. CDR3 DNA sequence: TGTGCCAGCAGCGCCCGGACAGGGAGCTACGAGCAGTACTTC. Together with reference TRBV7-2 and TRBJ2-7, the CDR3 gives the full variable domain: GAGVSQSPSNKVTEKGKDVELRCDPISGHTALYWYRQSLGQGLEFLIYFQGNSAPDKSGLPSDRFSAERTGGSVSTLTIQRTQQEDSAVYLCASSARTGSYEQYFGPGTRLTVT.

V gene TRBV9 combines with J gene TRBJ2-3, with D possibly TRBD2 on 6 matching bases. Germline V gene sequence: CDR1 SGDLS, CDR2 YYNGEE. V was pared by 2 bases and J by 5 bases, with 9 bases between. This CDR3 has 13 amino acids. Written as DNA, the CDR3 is TGTGCCAGCAGCGTCGGGGGTGAAGATACGCAGTATTTT. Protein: CASSVGGEDTQYF.